The clone carrying this TCR beta chain was found a few times. This specimen comes from a study of T cells in Graves' hyperthyroidism and ophthalmopathy. The source material, RNA transcripts, was used to amplify TCR beta CDR3 regions. In the first-round RT-PCR of the TCR CDR3, the HTBI primer set was used. In TCRdb, the multiplex PCR reads were re-called with MiXCR into one record per CDR3 protein. Of 190,000 or so distinct CDR3 sequences in the sample, approximately 20% were seen once. V was shortened by 0 bases and J by 0 bases, with 16 bases between the two germline ends. The CDR3 is 18 amino acids. Germline V gives CDR1 SGHRS, CDR2 YFSETQ. Patients aged 18 to 65 with hyperthyroidism were newly diagnosed, with duration under 2 months. Clinical symptoms, serum thyroxine and TRAb, thyroid ultrasound and orbital computed tomography together formed the diagnostic basis. The PBMCs had their origin in 7.5 to 10 ml of fresh peripheral blood.

The sequenced material came from blood. The rearrangement joins TRBV5-1 to TRBJ1-3; unclear D gene. The TCR sequence derives from a man in his forties with Graves' hyperthyroidism. CDR3 DNA sequence: TGCGCCAGCAGCTTGGAACCTAGGAGAACGAACTCTGGAAACACCATATATTTT. Its protein is CASSLEPRRTNSGNTIYF.